These 21 T cell receptor beta chains share one sample of origin, sequenced in a study of T cells in Graves' hyperthyroidism and ophthalmopathy. The source material, RNA transcripts, was used to amplify TCR beta CDR3 regions. Researchers ran a first-round RT-PCR on the TCR CDR3 using the HTBI primer set. TCRdb used MiXCR to reprocess the multiplex PCR reads, holding one entry per CDR3 protein. This sample carries 800,000 or so distinct CDR3 sequences, 35% to 40% of them seen once, and the ten largest clones take around 9.3%. Sequencing was done on a sample of blood. The receptors shown here come from a young man with Graves' hyperthyroidism.

The chain joins TRBV29-1 to TRBJ1-5; the D gene is possibly TRBD1 (5 bases). CDR3 length equals 14 residues. The V gene lost 2 bases and the J gene lost 9 bases, with 17 bases spanning the gap. Per the germline V gene, CDR1 is SQVTM and CDR2 is ANQGSEA. DNA of the CDR3: TGCAGCGTTGAATATGGTGGGGCAGGTCGGCCCCAGCATTTT. This codes for CSVEYGGAGRPQHF.

Only a few counts were recorded for this clonotype. The rearrangement links TRBV6-5 to TRBJ1-2; D is perhaps TRBD1 (6 bases). The V end was cut by 7 bases, the J end by 8 bases, with 14 bases between. CDR1 MNHEY and CDR2 SVGAGI come from the germline V gene. The CDR3 spans 12 residues. CDR3 nucleotides: TGTGCCAGCACGGCAGGGGTCGAGGGCTACACCTTC. Translating gives CASTAGVEGYTF.

CDR3 residues: CASSQTGPQPQHF. The CDR3 coding sequence is TGCGCCAGCAGCCAAACAGGGCCCCAGCCCCAGCATTTT. The chain uses TRBV4-1 and TRBJ1-5; weak D call: TRBD1 (6 bases). The germline CDR1 and CDR2 sequences are MGHRA and YSYEKL. The germline V and J ends were trimmed by 2 bases and 7 bases, with 9 bases remaining between them. The CDR3 has 13 amino acids.

This chain connects TRBV9 to TRBJ2-2; 16 bases are shared with TRBD2. J was trimmed by 4 bases and V by 5 bases; bases with no gene match: 14. This CDR3 spans 20 amino acids. Germline V gives CDR1 SGDLS, CDR2 YYNGEE. The CDR3 here is CASSRPPGLAGGPSTGELFF. In DNA, the CDR3 is TGTGCCAGCAGTAGACCTCCGGGACTAGCGGGGGGGCCTAGCACCGGGGAGCTGTTTTTT.

The CDR3 coding sequence is TGTGCCAGCAGGGTCCGTAGCAGCCCCTACGAGCAGTACTTC. Residues: CASRVRSSPYEQYF. The chain joins TRBV7-9 to TRBJ2-7; unclear D gene. CDR1 is SEHNR, CDR2 FQNEAQ, per germline (reference sequence). Trimming shortened V by 6 bases and J by 2 bases, and 14 bases separated the two germline ends. The CDR3 sequence is 14 residues long.

The J gene is TRBJ2-7, the V gene TRBV11-1; TRBD1 might be the D (5 bases). CDR1 is SGHAT and CDR2 is FQDESV in the germline V gene (reference sequence). V gave up 2 bases and J gave up 3 bases, with 11 bases separating them. CDR3 length: 14 residues. The CDR3 nucleotides are TGTGCCAGCAGCTTAACCCTCAGGGACTACGAGCAGTACTTC. This translates into CASSLTLRDYEQYF. The full variable domain, in which reference TRBV11-1 and TRBJ2-7 provide the parts outside the CDR3, is EAEVAQSPRYKITEKSQAVAFWCDPISGHATLYWYRQILGQGPELLVQFQDESVVDDSQLPKDRFSAERLKGVDSTLKIQPAELGDSAMYLCASSLTLRDYEQYFGPGTRLTVT.

This clonotype came up many times. CDR3 amino acids: CSAGKGNTEAFF. CDR3 nucleotides: TGCAGTGCGGGGAAAGGGAACACTGAAGCTTTCTTT. The gene calls are TRBV20-1 and TRBJ1-1; D call uncertain. V lost 6 bases and J 1 base, leaving 9 bases between the germline ends. CDR3 length: 12 residues. Germline CDR1 is DFQATT and CDR2 is SNEGSKA (reference sequence).

This clonotype was detected many times. V is TRBV2 and J is TRBJ1-5; 7 nucleotides match TRBD1. Germline CDR1 is SNHLY and CDR2 is FYNNEI. V shed 6 bases, J shed 3 bases, and the junction held 8 bases outside the gene matches. This CDR3 spans 15 amino acids. The CDR3: CASREWGTVNQPQHF. CDR3 nucleotide sequence: TGTGCCAGCAGGGAGTGGGGGACAGTCAATCAGCCCCAGCATTTT.

Comment on this clonotype: This may stem from a read error, because a much larger clone lies one nucleotide away. This chain uses TRBV9 with TRBJ1-1, with TRBD1 as a possible D gene (6 bases). The CDR3 has 14 amino acids. CDR1 is SGDLS, CDR2 YYNGEE, per germline. CDR3 DNA sequence: TGTGTCAGCAGCGTAGTCCGGGGGCCCACTGAAGCTTTCTTT. Protein sequence: CVSSVVRGPTEAFF.

V gene TRBV7-9 combines with J gene TRBJ2-7; 10 positions agree with TRBD2. This CDR3 region has 15 residues. J gave up 3 bases and V 3 bases, and 5 bases lay outside the gene matches. Germline CDR1 SEHNR, CDR2 FQNEAQ (reference sequence). DNA of the CDR3: TGTGCCAGCAGCTTGTCAACTAGCGGGGACTACGAGCAGTACTTC. Residues: CASSLSTSGDYEQYF.

This chain links TRBV7-8 with TRBJ2-7; possibly TRBD1 for D (7 bases). Germline V gene sequence: CDR1 SGHVS, CDR2 FQNEAQ. The CDR3 is 15 amino acids. Between the trimmed V and J ends, which lost 5 bases and 5 bases, there was a span of 19 bases. The CDR3 nucleotides read TGTGCCAGCAGCCCAGGGGGGAGTGAGTCCAACGAGCAGTACTTC. The encoded protein is CASSPGGSESNEQYF.

About this clonotype itself: Just one base apart from a much larger clone, this may be a read error. V is TRBV15 and J is TRBJ1-1, with D possibly matching TRBD1 (5 bases). CDR3 length: 17 amino acids. Looked up from germline, CDR1 is LNHNV and CDR2 is YYDKDF (reference sequence). V was shortened by 0 bases and J by 2 bases, with 16 bases between the two germline ends. CDR3 DNA: TGTGCCACCAGCAGAGATGGGGCGAGGGAACAAAACACTGAAGCTTTCTTT. It encodes CATSRDGAREQNTEAFF.

CDR3 sequence reads: CASSVIYWTSEETQYF. CDR3 coding DNA: TGTGCCAGCAGCGTTATTTATTGGACTAGCGAAGAGACCCAGTACTTC. The chain recombines TRBV7-8 with TRBJ2-5, with 9 nucleotides matching TRBD2. J gave up 3 bases and V 5 bases, and 10 bases lay outside the gene matches. The germline CDR1 and CDR2 sequences are SGHVS and FQNEAQ. CDR3 size: 16 residues.

This clonotype was found many times. The chain carries TRBV15 and TRBJ1-6, with 7 bases fitting TRBD1. This CDR3 is 13 amino acids long. Germline V CDR1 and CDR2: LNHNV, YYDKDF (reference sequence). The V segment lost 6 bases and the J segment 7 bases; nucleotides outside the gene matches: 3. As DNA, the CDR3 is TGTGCCACCAGGGGACAGAAGAATTCACCCCTCCACTTT. Translated: CATRGQKNSPLHF.

This clonotype showed up many times. V is TRBV19 and J is TRBJ2-7, with D possibly matching TRBD1 (6 bases). Germline V gives CDR1 LNHDA, CDR2 SQIVND (reference sequence). CDR3 size: 13 residues. V was cut by 4 bases and J by 3 bases, with 10 bases left in between. CDR3 sequence (DNA): TGTGCCAGTAGTAGGGGGCTCCTCTACGAGCAGTACTTC. Its protein is CASSRGLLYEQYF.

The chain uses TRBV6-1 and TRBJ1-1; perhaps TRBD1 as D (5 bases). Germline lookup yields CDR1 MNHNS and CDR2 SASEGT. CDR3 length: 14 amino acids. Trimming took off 5 bases at V and 1 base at J, with 11 bases between the two ends. The CDR3, as DNA: TGTGCCAGCAGTACCCTCAGGGAGAACACTGAAGCTTTCTTT. It specifies CASSTLRENTEAFF.

This chain links TRBV3-1 with TRBJ2-7; D gene ambiguous. CDR1 and CDR2 from the germline V gene are LGHDT and YNNKEL (reference sequence). The V end lost 6 bases, the J end lost 2 bases, and 17 bases lay between the germline ends. This CDR3 is 15 amino acids long. The CDR3 bases are TGTGCCAGCAGTCGCGGACGTCAAATCACCTACGAGCAGTACTTC. This sequence encodes CASSRGRQITYEQYF.

The V call is TRBV6-6, the J call TRBJ1-1, with 8 bases lining up with TRBD1. This CDR3 comprises 15 residues. The V gene's germline CDR1 is MNHNY and CDR2 SVGAGI (reference sequence). V shed 5 bases, J shed 1 base, and the junction held 6 bases outside the gene matches. DNA of the CDR3: TGTGCCAGCAGTGAAGTGGACAGGGCGAACACTGAAGCTTTCTTT. Translation: CASSEVDRANTEAFF.

V gene TRBV15 combines with J gene TRBJ2-7; D may correspond to TRBD1 or TRBD2 (5 bases each). This CDR3 spans 14 amino acids. Trimming cost V 5 bases and J 4 bases, with 15 bases left between them. Germline lookup yields CDR1 LNHNV and CDR2 YYDKDF (reference sequence). In DNA form, the CDR3 reads TGTGCCACCAGCCGGGACCCACCGGGATACGAGCAGTACTTC. It yields the protein CATSRDPPGYEQYF.

A word on this clonotype: The junction and the germline gene differ at one end; a read error may be behind it. The V gene is TRBV6-6, the J gene TRBJ1-2; no clear D. The CDR3 has 12 residues. Germline V CDR1 and CDR2: MNHNY, SVGAGI (reference sequence). DNA for the CDR3: TGTGCCAGCAGTCCAGACCTCTATGGCTGCACCTTC. It translates to CASSPDLYGCTF.

The chain carries TRBV5-1 and TRBJ1-1; D possibly corresponds to TRBD1 (5 bases). The CDR3 contains 15 residues. The V end lost 0 bases, the J end lost 4 bases, and 13 bases lay between the germline ends. From germline, CDR1 is SGHRS and CDR2 YFSETQ. The CDR3 loop is CASSLALGPGTEAFF. The DNA for the CDR3 is TGCGCCAGCAGCTTGGCCCTGGGGCCGGGCACTGAAGCTTTCTTT.